This is a list of T cell receptor beta chains from one sample in a study of cytomegalovirus exposure and HLA in healthy donors. The method was immunoSEQ multiplex PCR; TCRdb's version includes in-frame clones alone and lacks a portion of them. The table lists around 98,000 clones, roughly 89% of them singletons, with about 4% in the top ten. Sequencing input: PBMCs. The receptors here all came from a woman in her 30s in good health and CMV-seronegative. Both conserved end residues are part of each CDR3. The order of the fields is J gene, D gene, clone size, V gene, CDR3 protein, CDR3 DNA. D genes are given only for firm matches. Clone size appears in some rows only: once, few, many, or a class for an expanded clone.

j_call: TRBJ1-1
d_call: NA
clone_size: NA
v_call: TRBV5-1
cdr3_aa: CASSFSRNTEAFF
cdr3_nt: TGCGCCAGCAGCTTTTCCAGGAACACTGAAGCTTTCTTT

j_call: TRBJ1-5
d_call: TRBD1
clone_size: NA
v_call: TRBV4-1
cdr3_aa: CASSQDPGDRGGKQPQHF
cdr3_nt: TGCGCCAGCAGCCAAGATCCCGGGGACAGGGGTGGAAAACAGCCCCAGCATTTT

j_call: TRBJ1-1
d_call: TRBD1
clone_size: NA
v_call: TRBV29-1
cdr3_aa: CSVEVAGGTEAFF
cdr3_nt: TGCAGCGTTGAAGTGGCAGGGGGTACTGAAGCTTTCTTT

j_call: TRBJ2-7
d_call: NA
clone_size: NA
v_call: TRBV6-5
cdr3_aa: CASSYQGYEQYF
cdr3_nt: TGTGCCAGCAGTTACCAGGGCTACGAGCAGTACTTC

j_call: TRBJ2-2
d_call: TRBD1
clone_size: NA
v_call: TRBV11-3
cdr3_aa: CASSTDRGTGELFF
cdr3_nt: TGTGCCAGCAGCACCGACAGGGGCACCGGGGAGCTGTTTTTT

j_call: TRBJ2-1
d_call: TRBD2
clone_size: once
v_call: TRBV7-6
cdr3_aa: CASSPYASGSGNEQFF
cdr3_nt: TGTGCCAGCAGCCCCTACGCTAGCGGGAGTGGTAATGAGCAGTTCTTC

j_call: TRBJ2-1
d_call: TRBD2
clone_size: NA
v_call: TRBV5-1
cdr3_aa: CASSLGGLSSYNEQFF
cdr3_nt: TGCGCCAGCAGCTTGGGGGGACTATCTTCCTACAATGAGCAGTTCTTC

j_call: TRBJ1-4
d_call: TRBD1
clone_size: NA
v_call: TRBV2
cdr3_aa: CASSGWDRVDEKLFF
cdr3_nt: TGTGCCAGCAGTGGATGGGACAGGGTGGATGAAAAACTGTTTTTT

j_call: TRBJ1-5
d_call: TRBD1
clone_size: NA
v_call: TRBV5-5
cdr3_aa: CASSWTGNTGQPQHF
cdr3_nt: TGTGCCAGCAGCTGGACAGGGAATACGGGTCAGCCCCAGCATTTT

j_call: TRBJ2-7
d_call: NA
clone_size: NA
v_call: TRBV7-2
cdr3_aa: CASSPGYEQYF
cdr3_nt: TGTGCCAGCAGCCCCGGGTACGAGCAGTACTTC

j_call: TRBJ2-1
d_call: TRBD1
clone_size: NA
v_call: TRBV19
cdr3_aa: CASSSRGQGGNEQFF
cdr3_nt: TGTGCCAGTAGTTCAAGGGGACAGGGTGGAAATGAGCAGTTCTTC

j_call: TRBJ1-2
d_call: TRBD1
clone_size: once
v_call: TRBV28
cdr3_aa: CAIRGQPLSYTF
cdr3_nt: TGTGCCATAAGGGGGCAACCTCTAAGCTACACCTTC

j_call: TRBJ2-1
d_call: NA
clone_size: NA
v_call: TRBV5-4
cdr3_aa: CASSLELHEQFF
cdr3_nt: TGTGCCAGCAGCTTGGAGCTCCATGAGCAGTTCTTC

j_call: TRBJ2-7
d_call: TRBD1
clone_size: NA
v_call: TRBV5-1
cdr3_aa: CASSRLGTGNEQYF
cdr3_nt: TGCGCCAGCAGCAGATTAGGGACAGGGAACGAGCAGTACTTC

j_call: TRBJ2-7
d_call: TRBD1
clone_size: NA
v_call: TRBV7-6
cdr3_aa: CASSQEGAKYEQYF
cdr3_nt: TGTGCCAGCAGCCAAGAGGGGGCTAAGTACGAGCAGTACTTC

j_call: TRBJ2-7
d_call: NA
clone_size: NA
v_call: TRBV25-1
cdr3_aa: CASSDPTDMSYEQYF
cdr3_nt: TGTGCCAGCAGTGACCCGACCGACATGTCCTACGAGCAGTACTTC

j_call: TRBJ2-7
d_call: NA
clone_size: NA
v_call: TRBV5-4
cdr3_aa: CASSFGGRSEQYF
cdr3_nt: TGTGCCAGCAGCTTTGGGGGGAGGAGCGAGCAGTACTTC

j_call: TRBJ2-3
d_call: TRBD2
clone_size: NA
v_call: TRBV2
cdr3_aa: CASSWTSGSTDTQYF
cdr3_nt: TGTGCCAGCAGTTGGACTAGCGGGAGTACAGATACGCAGTATTTT

j_call: TRBJ2-7
d_call: NA
clone_size: NA
v_call: TRBV6-1
cdr3_aa: CASMDNKGYEQYF
cdr3_nt: TGTGCCAGCATGGACAATAAGGGGTACGAGCAGTACTTC

j_call: TRBJ2-3
d_call: TRBD2
clone_size: NA
v_call: TRBV7-3
cdr3_aa: CASSWGGDTQYF
cdr3_nt: TGTGCCAGCAGCTGGGGGGGAGATACGCAGTATTTT

j_call: TRBJ2-5
d_call: NA
clone_size: NA
v_call: TRBV25-1
cdr3_aa: CASSAPTGLGETQYF
cdr3_nt: TGTGCCAGCAGTGCTCCCACAGGGTTGGGGGAGACCCAGTACTTC

j_call: TRBJ2-3
d_call: NA
clone_size: NA
v_call: TRBV4-3
cdr3_aa: CASSQDHGGTDTQYF
cdr3_nt: TGCGCCAGCAGCCAAGATCACGGGGGCACAGATACGCAGTATTTT

j_call: TRBJ2-1
d_call: TRBD2
clone_size: NA
v_call: TRBV5-8
cdr3_aa: CASSLAGGSSYNEQFF
cdr3_nt: TGTGCCAGCAGCTTGGCCGGGGGGTCCTCCTACAATGAGCAGTTCTTC

j_call: TRBJ1-1
d_call: NA
clone_size: NA
v_call: TRBV2
cdr3_aa: CASDRSGRNTEAFF
cdr3_nt: TGTGCCAGCGATAGAAGTGGGCGGAACACTGAAGCTTTCTTT

j_call: TRBJ1-3
d_call: NA
clone_size: once
v_call: TRBV19
cdr3_aa: CASSPRLSSGNTIYF
cdr3_nt: TGTGCCAGTAGTCCCCGATTGAGCTCTGGAAACACCATATATTTT

j_call: TRBJ1-2
d_call: NA
clone_size: NA
v_call: TRBV29-1
cdr3_aa: CSVQTASYGYTF
cdr3_nt: TGCAGCGTCCAGACAGCCTCCTATGGCTACACCTTC

j_call: TRBJ1-1
d_call: NA
clone_size: NA
v_call: TRBV6-4
cdr3_aa: CASSHSMNTEAFF
cdr3_nt: TGTGCCAGCAGTCATAGTATGAACACTGAAGCTTTCTTT